Shown below are 18 T cell receptor beta chains from a single sample sequenced in a study of blood T cell repertoires in COVID-19. TCRdb's table, derived via immunoSEQ multiplex PCR, lists solely in-frame clones and lacks some. The table records around 150,000 clones, just over 85% of them present only once. Sequenced sample: peripheral blood. Receptor source: a man between 65 and 79 years old with acute or convalescent COVID-19.

This clone was detected once. The rearrangement uses TRBV7-2 and TRBJ2-1; 10 bases map to TRBD1. Trimming cost V 7 bases and J 7 bases; bases outside gene matches: 10. CDR1 is SGHTA and CDR2 is FQGNSA in the germline V gene. CDR3 size: 15 residues. CDR3 sequence reads: CASTAWDRGNNEQFF. CDR3 coding DNA: TGTGCCAGCACCGCGTGGGACAGGGGAAATAATGAGCAGTTCTTC.

CDR3 bases: TGTGCCAGCAGCCAAGGTAGGGGGCCAGATACGCAGTATTTT. Its protein product is CASSQGRGPDTQYF. This rearrangement joins TRBV3-1 (or the pseudogene TRBV3-2) to TRBJ2-3; 7 nucleotides line up with TRBD1. The CDR3 is 14 residues long. CDR1 and CDR2 from the germline V gene are LGHDT and YNNKEL (reference sequence). The V gene end was trimmed by 1 base and the J gene end by 4 bases; junction bases not matched to a gene: 2.

This chain uses TRBV5-6 with TRBJ1-6, with 9 bases matching TRBD1. The CDR3 covers 14 residues. Germline V CDR1 and CDR2: SGHDT, YYEEEE. J lost 5 bases, V lost 3 bases, and 0 bases had no gene match. DNA for the CDR3: TGTGCCAGCAGCTGGGACAGGGATAATTCACCCCTCCACTTT. It is translated as CASSWDRDNSPLHF.

The table lists this clone with a count of one. The chain employs TRBV9 and TRBJ2-2, with 9 bases matching TRBD2. CDR1 SGDLS and CDR2 YYNGEE come from the germline V gene. This CDR3 spans 16 amino acids. With 3 bases clipped from V and 2 bases from J, the junction kept 5 bases outside the gene matches. The CDR3 reads CASSALTSGNTGELFF. The CDR3 region has the DNA TGTGCCAGCAGCGCACTGACTAGCGGTAACACCGGGGAGCTGTTTTTT.

The rearrangement links TRBV5-1 to TRBJ2-3, with D possibly TRBD1 on 6 matching bases. Per the germline V gene, CDR1 is SGHRS and CDR2 is YFSETQ. V was pared by 1 base and J by 0 bases, with 9 bases between. The CDR3 is made up of 15 amino acids. CDR3 nucleotide sequence: TGCGCCAGCAGCTTGATCAGGGGAAGCACAGATACGCAGTATTTT. Its translation is CASSLIRGSTDTQYF. Combining the CDR3 with reference TRBV5-1 and TRBJ2-3 gives the whole variable domain KAGVTQTPRYLIKTRGQQVTLSCSPISGHRSVSWYQQTPGQGLQFLFEYFSETQRNKGNFPGRFSGRQFSNSRSEMNVSTLELGDSALYLCASSLIRGSTDTQYFGPGTRLTVL.

This chain connects TRBV28 to TRBJ1-2, with TRBD1 as a possible D gene (5 bases). CDR1 is MDHEN and CDR2 is SYDVKM in the germline V gene. This CDR3 is 13 amino acids long. Deletions cut 6 bases from V and 5 bases from J, with 13 bases between. The CDR3 here is CASSSTEPYGYTF. The CDR3 DNA reads as TGTGCCAGCAGCTCGACAGAGCCATATGGCTACACCTTC.

The rearrangement uses TRBV6-6 and TRBJ2-5; D unclear. V lost 1 base and J 4 bases, leaving 7 bases between the germline ends. This CDR3 is built from 13 residues. Germline V gene lookup returns CDR1 MNHNY and CDR2 SVGAGI (reference sequence). CDR3 coding DNA: TGTGCCAGCAGTTACTGGGCCAGAGAGACCCAGTACTTC. This translates into CASSYWARETQYF.

This chain connects TRBV6-1 to TRBJ1-5; D unresolved. V was pared by 3 bases and J by 1 base, with 4 bases between. Germline V gives CDR1 MNHNS, CDR2 SASEGT. CDR3 length equals 13 residues. The DNA for the CDR3 is TGTGCCAGCAGTGATCGGAGCAATCAGCCCCAGCATTTT. As protein: CASSDRSNQPQHF.

This chain connects TRBV7-3 to TRBJ2-3; 10 bases are shared with TRBD1. Germline CDR1 and CDR2: SGHTA and FQGTGA. V was clipped by 5 bases and J by 2 bases; unmatched bases: 7. The CDR3 is 16 residues long. The CDR3 sequence: CASSPDRGGSTDTQYF. The DNA of the CDR3 is TGTGCCAGCAGCCCGGACAGGGGGGGTTCCACAGATACGCAGTATTTT. The full variable domain, in which reference TRBV7-3 and TRBJ2-3 provide the parts outside the CDR3, is GAGVSQTPSNKVTEKGKYVELRCDPISGHTALYWYRQSLGQGPEFLIYFQGTGAADDSGLPNDRFFAVRPEGSVSTLKIQRTERGDSAVYLCASSPDRGGSTDTQYFGPGTRLTVL.

V is TRBV7-9 and J is TRBJ2-1; 7 nucleotides match TRBD1. The CDR3 sequence is 12 residues long. Germline values: CDR1 SEHNR, CDR2 FQNEAQ (reference sequence). The V gene end was trimmed by 3 bases and the J gene end by 8 bases; junction bases not matched to a gene: 1. CDR3 region: CASSFTGDEQFF. Here the CDR3 DNA reads TGTGCCAGCAGCTTCACAGGGGATGAGCAGTTCTTC.

This clone occurred once. The chain has TRBV7-6 and TRBJ2-7; D perhaps matches TRBD1 (6 bases). The CDR3 spans 15 residues. V shed 2 bases and J shed 3 bases, with 14 bases lying between them. Germline-derived CDR1 and CDR2 are SGHVS and FNYEAQ. The CDR3, as DNA: TGTGCCAGCAGCTTAACCCCGCAGGGGCACTACGAGCAGTACTTC. This encodes CASSLTPQGHYEQYF.

V and J are TRBV29-1 and TRBJ2-7; 7 positions match TRBD1. Germline V gene data show CDR1 as SQVTM and CDR2 as ANQGSEA. Trimming cost V 6 bases and J 1 base; bases outside gene matches: 6. The CDR3 has 13 residues. The DNA of the CDR3 is TGCAGCGTCCAGACAGGGTGGTCCTACGAGCAGTACTTC. Protein product: CSVQTGWSYEQYF.

The CDR3 region is CASSLPGQGRPPLHF. The DNA of the CDR3 is TGTGCCAGCAGTCTTCCGGGACAGGGACGGCCACCCCTCCACTTT. The gene calls are TRBV28 and TRBJ1-6; TRBD1 aligns across 9 bases. Germline V gene sequence: CDR1 MDHEN, CDR2 SYDVKM. This CDR3 region has 15 residues. After removal of 5 bases from V and 11 bases from J, the junction contained 10 bases not matched to a gene.

The chain has TRBV15 and TRBJ2-3; D remains unclear. The V end was cut by 0 bases, the J end by 0 bases, with 7 bases between. CDR3 length equals 15 residues. Germline V lookup: CDR1 LNHNV, CDR2 YYDKDF (reference sequence). CDR3 amino acids: CATSREVGSTDTQYF. The CDR3 nucleotides are TGTGCCACCAGCAGAGAGGTCGGTAGCACAGATACGCAGTATTTT.

Many counts were recorded for this clone. V gene TRBV4-3 combines with J gene TRBJ2-2; TRBD2 aligns across 11 bases. J gave up 9 bases and V 4 bases, and 4 bases lay outside the gene matches. Germline CDR1 LGHNA, CDR2 YSLEER. The CDR3 extends over 14 amino acids. The CDR3 loop is CASSPLAGGWELFF. CDR3 nucleotide sequence: TGCGCCAGCAGCCCCTTAGCGGGAGGGTGGGAGCTGTTTTTT.

This chain links TRBV6-2 or TRBV6-3 with TRBJ2-1; 9 nucleotides match TRBD2. The CDR3 has 15 residues. The V gene's germline CDR1 is MNHEY and CDR2 SVGEGT. V lost 2 bases and J lost 8; bases outside the gene matches: 7. The CDR3 loop reads CASSYLSLAGDEQFF. The DNA for the CDR3 is TGTGCCAGCAGTTACCTCTCACTAGCGGGTGATGAGCAGTTCTTC.

This clone was detected ten times or more. The sample holds other DNA sequences that translate to the same CDR3. V is TRBV5-6 and J is TRBJ1-1; D unresolved. This CDR3 has 12 amino acids. Germline assignment: CDR1 SGHDT and CDR2 YYEEEE. With 4 bases removed from V and 4 bases from J, the gap between germline ends came to 8 bases. CDR3 DNA sequence: TGTGCCAGCAGCCTGAGAGGCACTGAAGCTTTCTTT. Translating it yields CASSLRGTEAFF.

The genes are TRBV7-2 and TRBJ2-2, with TRBD2 identical over 9 bases. This CDR3 has 15 amino acids. CDR1 is SGHTA and CDR2 is FQGNSA in the germline V gene. Trimming cost V 5 bases and J 2 bases; bases outside gene matches: 3. The CDR3 nucleotides are TGTGCCAGCAGCCGTAGCGGGAGAAACACCGGGGAGCTGTTTTTT. Residues: CASSRSGRNTGELFF. The full variable domain, with the rest looked up from reference TRBV7-2 and TRBJ2-2, is GAGVSQSPSNKVTEKGKDVELRCDPISGHTALYWYRQSLGQGLEFLIYFQGNSAPDKSGLPSDRFSAERTGGSVSTLTIQRTQQEDSAVYLCASSRSGRNTGELFFGEGSRLTVL.